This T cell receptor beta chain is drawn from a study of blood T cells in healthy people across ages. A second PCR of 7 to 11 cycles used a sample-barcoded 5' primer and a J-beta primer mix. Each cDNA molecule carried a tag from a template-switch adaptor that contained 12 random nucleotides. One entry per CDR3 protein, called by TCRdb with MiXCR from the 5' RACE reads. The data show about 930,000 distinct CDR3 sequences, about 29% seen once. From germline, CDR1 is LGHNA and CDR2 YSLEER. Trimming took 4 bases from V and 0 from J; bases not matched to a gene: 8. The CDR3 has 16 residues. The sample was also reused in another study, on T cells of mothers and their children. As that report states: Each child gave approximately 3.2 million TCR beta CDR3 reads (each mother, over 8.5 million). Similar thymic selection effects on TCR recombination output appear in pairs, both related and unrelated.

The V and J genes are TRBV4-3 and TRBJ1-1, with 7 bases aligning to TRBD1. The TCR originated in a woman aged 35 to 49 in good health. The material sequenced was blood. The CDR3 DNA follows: TGCGCCAGCAGCCCCCGGACAGGTATCATGAACACTGAAGCTTTCTTT. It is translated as CASSPRTGIMNTEAFF.